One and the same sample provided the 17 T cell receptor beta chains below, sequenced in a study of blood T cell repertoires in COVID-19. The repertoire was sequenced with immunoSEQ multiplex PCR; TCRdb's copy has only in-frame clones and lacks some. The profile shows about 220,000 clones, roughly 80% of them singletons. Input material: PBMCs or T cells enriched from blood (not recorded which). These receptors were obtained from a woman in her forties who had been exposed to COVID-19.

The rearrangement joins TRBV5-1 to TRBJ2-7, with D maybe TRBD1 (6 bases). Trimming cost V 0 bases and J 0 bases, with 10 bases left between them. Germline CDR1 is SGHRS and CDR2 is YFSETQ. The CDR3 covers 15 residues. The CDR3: CASSLGQEFSYEQYF. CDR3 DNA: TGCGCCAGCAGCTTGGGACAGGAATTCTCCTACGAGCAGTACTTC.

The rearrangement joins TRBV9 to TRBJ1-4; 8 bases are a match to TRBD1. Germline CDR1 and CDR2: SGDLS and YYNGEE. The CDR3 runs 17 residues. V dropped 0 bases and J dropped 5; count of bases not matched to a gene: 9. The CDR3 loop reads CASSVDGPGQVNEKLFF. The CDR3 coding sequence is TGTGCCAGCAGCGTAGATGGTCCGGGACAGGTGAATGAAAAACTGTTTTTT.

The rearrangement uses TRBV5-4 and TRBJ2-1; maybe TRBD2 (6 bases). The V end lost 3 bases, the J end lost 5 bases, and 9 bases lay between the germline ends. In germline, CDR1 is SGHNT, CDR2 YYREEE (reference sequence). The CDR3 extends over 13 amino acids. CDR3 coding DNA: TGTGCCAGCAGCTGGACGGGGGACAATGAGCAGTTCTTC. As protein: CASSWTGDNEQFF.

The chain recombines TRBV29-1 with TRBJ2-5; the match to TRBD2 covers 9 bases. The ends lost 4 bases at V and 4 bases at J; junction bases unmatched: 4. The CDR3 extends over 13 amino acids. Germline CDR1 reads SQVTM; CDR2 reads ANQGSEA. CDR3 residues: CSVVPSGAETQYF. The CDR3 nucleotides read TGCAGCGTTGTTCCTAGCGGGGCAGAGACCCAGTACTTC.

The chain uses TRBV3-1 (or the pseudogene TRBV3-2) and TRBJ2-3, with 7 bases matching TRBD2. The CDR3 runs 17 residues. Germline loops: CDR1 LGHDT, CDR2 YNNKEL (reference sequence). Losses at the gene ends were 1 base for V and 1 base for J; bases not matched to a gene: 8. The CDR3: CASSQAPPGRGTDTQYF. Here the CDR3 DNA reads TGTGCCAGCAGCCAAGCCCCTCCAGGGAGGGGCACAGATACGCAGTATTTT.

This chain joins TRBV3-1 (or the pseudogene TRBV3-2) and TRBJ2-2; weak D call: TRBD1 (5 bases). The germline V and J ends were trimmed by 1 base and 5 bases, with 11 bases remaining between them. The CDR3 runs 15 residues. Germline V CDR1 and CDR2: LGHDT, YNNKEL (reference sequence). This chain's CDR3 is CASSQVGKGTGELFF. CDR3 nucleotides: TGTGCCAGCAGCCAAGTTGGGAAGGGGACCGGGGAGCTGTTTTTT.

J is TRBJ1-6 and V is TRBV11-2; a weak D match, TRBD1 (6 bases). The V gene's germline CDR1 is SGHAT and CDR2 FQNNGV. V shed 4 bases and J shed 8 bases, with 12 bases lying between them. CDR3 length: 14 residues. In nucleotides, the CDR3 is TGTGCCAGCAGCTGGGGGCAGGGGTATTCACCCCTCCACTTT. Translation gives CASSWGQGYSPLHF. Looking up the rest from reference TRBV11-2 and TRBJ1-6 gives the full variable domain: EAGVAQSPRYKIIEKRQSVAFWCNPISGHATLYWYQQILGQGPKLLIQFQNNGVVDDSQLPKDRFSAERLKGVDSTLKIQPAKLEDSAVYLCASSWGQGYSPLHFGNGTRLTVT.

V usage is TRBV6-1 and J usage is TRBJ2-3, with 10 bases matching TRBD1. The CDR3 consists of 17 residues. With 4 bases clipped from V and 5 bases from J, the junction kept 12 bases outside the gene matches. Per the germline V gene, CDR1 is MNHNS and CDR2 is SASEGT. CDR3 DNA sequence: TGTGCCAGCAGTGGTCGCCCGACAGGGGGCGGAAGAGATACGCAGTATTTT. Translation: CASSGRPTGGGRDTQYF.

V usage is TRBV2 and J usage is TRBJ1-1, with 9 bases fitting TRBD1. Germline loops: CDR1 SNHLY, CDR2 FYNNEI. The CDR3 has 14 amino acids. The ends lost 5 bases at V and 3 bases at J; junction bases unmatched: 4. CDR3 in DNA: TGTGCCAGCAGTCACAGGGGGCAGGACACTGAAGCTTTCTTT. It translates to CASSHRGQDTEAFF. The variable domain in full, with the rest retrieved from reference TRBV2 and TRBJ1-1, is EPEVTQTPSHQVTQMGQEVILRCVPISNHLYFYWYRQILGQKVEFLVSFYNNEISEKSEIFDDQFSVERPDGSNFTLKIRSTKLEDSAMYFCASSHRGQDTEAFFGQGTRLTVV.

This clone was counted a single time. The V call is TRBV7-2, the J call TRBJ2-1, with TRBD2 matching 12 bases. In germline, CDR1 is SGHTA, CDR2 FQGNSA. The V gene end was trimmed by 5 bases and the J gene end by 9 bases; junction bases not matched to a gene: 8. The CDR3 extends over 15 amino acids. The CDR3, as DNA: TGTGCCAGCAGCCATACTAGCGGGGGGACGGGTGAGCAGTTCTTC. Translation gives CASSHTSGGTGEQFF.

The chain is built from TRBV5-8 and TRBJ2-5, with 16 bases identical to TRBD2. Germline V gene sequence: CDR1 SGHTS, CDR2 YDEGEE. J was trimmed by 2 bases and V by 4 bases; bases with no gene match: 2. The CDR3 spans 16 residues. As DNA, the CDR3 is TGTGCCAGCAGCCGGGGACTAGCGGGGGGGCAAGAGACCCAGTACTTC. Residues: CASSRGLAGGQETQYF.

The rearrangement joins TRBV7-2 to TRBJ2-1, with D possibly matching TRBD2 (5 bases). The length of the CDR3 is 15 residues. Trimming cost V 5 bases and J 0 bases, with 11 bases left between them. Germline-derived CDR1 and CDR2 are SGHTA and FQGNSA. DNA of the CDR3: TGTGCCAGCAGCAATAGCGTTAACTCCTACAATGAGCAGTTCTTC. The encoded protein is CASSNSVNSYNEQFF.

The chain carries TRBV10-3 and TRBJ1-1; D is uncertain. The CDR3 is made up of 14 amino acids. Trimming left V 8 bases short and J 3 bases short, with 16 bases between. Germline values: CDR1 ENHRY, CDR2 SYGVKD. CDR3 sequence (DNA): TGTGCCATCTGGGTCGGGGTTGCGGACACTGAAGCTTTCTTT. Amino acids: CAIWVGVADTEAFF.

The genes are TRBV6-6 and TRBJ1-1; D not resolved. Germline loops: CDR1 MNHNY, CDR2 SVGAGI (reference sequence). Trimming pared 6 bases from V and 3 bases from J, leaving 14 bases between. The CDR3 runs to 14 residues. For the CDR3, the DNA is TGTGCCAGCAGCCCGTATGGGAGCGACACTGAAGCTTTCTTT. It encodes CASSPYGSDTEAFF.

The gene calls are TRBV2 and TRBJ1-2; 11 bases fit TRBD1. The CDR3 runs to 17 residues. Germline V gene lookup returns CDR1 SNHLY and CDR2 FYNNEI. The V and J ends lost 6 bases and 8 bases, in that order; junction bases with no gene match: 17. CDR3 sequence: CASSETDRGRRESGYTF. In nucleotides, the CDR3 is TGTGCCAGCAGCGAGACGGACAGGGGGCGCCGTGAATCAGGCTACACCTTC. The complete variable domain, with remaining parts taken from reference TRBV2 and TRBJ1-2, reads EPEVTQTPSHQVTQMGQEVILRCVPISNHLYFYWYRQILGQKVEFLVSFYNNEISEKSEIFDDQFSVERPDGSNFTLKIRSTKLEDSAMYFCASSETDRGRRESGYTFGSGTRLTVV.

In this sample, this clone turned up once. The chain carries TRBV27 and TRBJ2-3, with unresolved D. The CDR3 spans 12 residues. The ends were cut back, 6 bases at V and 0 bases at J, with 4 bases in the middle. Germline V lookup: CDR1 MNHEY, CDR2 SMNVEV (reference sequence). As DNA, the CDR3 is TGTGCCAGCAGAGCTAGCACAGATACGCAGTATTTT. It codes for CASRASTDTQYF.

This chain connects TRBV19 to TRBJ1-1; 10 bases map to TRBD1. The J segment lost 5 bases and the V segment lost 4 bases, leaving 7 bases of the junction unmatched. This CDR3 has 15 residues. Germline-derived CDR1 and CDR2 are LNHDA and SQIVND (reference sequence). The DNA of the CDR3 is TGTGCCAGTAGTAAATGGGACAGGGGAGGGACTGAAGCTTTCTTT. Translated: CASSKWDRGGTEAFF.